The T cell receptor (beta chain) described here comes from a study of T-cell reconstitution after alpha-beta-depleted transplantation in children. The CDR3 runs 15 residues. Trimming shortened V by 0 bases and J by 4 bases, and 10 bases separated the two germline ends. Germline CDR1 SGDLS, CDR2 YYNGEE. Using unique molecular identifiers, the investigators prepared the TCRbeta library. TCRdb redid the calling of the PCR reads with MiXCR, one entry per CDR3 protein. This table has 130,000 to 150,000 distinct CDR3 sequences, around 9% appearing once. This clonotype was observed a single time. The chain is built from TRBV9 and TRBJ1-4; TRBD1 is a possible D gene (5 bases). The TCR was taken from a female patient aged 2 to 10 who had a stem cell transplant for congenital amegakaryocytic thrombocytopenia, so the T cells may come from the graft donor. The specimen was PBMCs, mostly from graft donor cells, collected 180 days after TCRalphabeta/CD19-depleted stem cell transplant. The CDR3 DNA sequence: TGTGCCAGCAGCGTAGCCGGGGGAGGTAATGAAAAACTGTTTTTT. It specifies CASSVAGGGNEKLFF.